This T cell receptor beta chain was documented in a study of vaccination and CD4 T cells after COVID-19. Study-level information: Six males and four females, two Hispanic, made up the convalescents. Study-level results: Early post-infection timepoints were missing, and relatively few convalescent patients were studied. From around 19 to 38, the median of SARS-CoV-2-reactive clonotypes rose without reaching significance.

Comment on this clonotype: The antigen is undetermined. This clone may be a read error of a much larger clone one base away.

Germline values: CDR1 LNHDA, CDR2 SQIVND (reference sequence). The CDR3 has 15 residues. As to treatment: approximately 9-day PBMC culture with coronavirus spike peptide pools or control peptides (ViraFEST assay). The Oncomine TCR Beta short-read assay was what sequenced the DNA obtained from cultured CD4+ T cells. TCRdb reprocessed the PCR reads via MiXCR and lists one record per CDR3 protein. Seen here are several thousand distinct CDR3 sequences, approximately 20% observed once, and the top ten hold roughly 9.1%. V usage is TRBV19 and J usage is TRBJ1-5; no definite D call. The sequence was collected from a human donor who had recovered from COVID-19. The sample here was CD4+ T cells from blood, cultured in vitro, taken after SARS-CoV-2 vaccination. The CDR3 nucleotides are TGTGCCAGTAGTATACTGAGAGGGCCGGGCCAGCCCCAGCGTTTT. Translated: CASSILRGPGQPQRF. The full variable domain, with the rest looked up from reference TRBV19 and TRBJ1-5, is DGGITQSPKYLFRKEGQNVTLSCEQNLNHDAMYWYRQDPGQGLRLIYYSQIVNDFQKGDIAEGYSVSREKKESFPLTVTSAQKNPTAFYLCASSILRGPGQPQRFGDGTRLSIL.